This is a list of T cell receptor beta chains from one sample in a study of CD8 T cells in ankylosing spondylitis. Each CDR3 protein gets one entry after TCRdb re-called the 5' RACE reads with MiXCR. The profile shows 750,000 to 850,000 distinct CDR3 sequences, approximately 12% of them singletons. Material for sequencing was blood, either unsorted or a sorted T cell fraction (not recorded which). All receptors come from a male donor with ankylosing spondylitis. The CDR3 runs from the conserved cysteine through the conserved F or W. The D gene is left open where the match is weak. Clone size is not always given. Where it is, it says once, few, many or a class for expanded clones.

v_call: TRBV20-1; clone_size: NA; d_call: TRBD2; j_call: TRBJ2-1; cdr3_aa: CSASGLAGGSRMDEQFF; cdr3_nt: TGCAGTGCTAGTGGGCTAGCGGGAGGATCTCGCATGGATGAGCAGTTCTTC
v_call: TRBV19; clone_size: NA; d_call: NA; j_call: TRBJ1-4; cdr3_aa: CASRTLRGFNEKLFF; cdr3_nt: TGTGCCAGTAGGACCCTTAGGGGATTTAATGAAAAACTGTTTTTT
v_call: TRBV20-1; clone_size: NA; d_call: NA; j_call: TRBJ1-3; cdr3_aa: CSAIGLISGNTIYF; cdr3_nt: TGCAGTGCAATCGGACTTATCTCTGGAAACACCATATATTTT
v_call: TRBV6-5; clone_size: many; d_call: TRBD2; j_call: TRBJ2-1; cdr3_aa: CASRRLAGEQFF; cdr3_nt: TGTGCCAGCAGGAGACTAGCGGGTGAGCAGTTCTTC
v_call: TRBV20-1; clone_size: NA; d_call: TRBD2; j_call: TRBJ2-5; cdr3_aa: CSAQNLAVRQETQYF; cdr3_nt: TGCAGTGCCCAAAATCTAGCGGTACGACAAGAGACCCAGTACTTC
v_call: TRBV20-1; clone_size: few; d_call: TRBD2; j_call: TRBJ2-5; cdr3_aa: CSALRLAFEETQYF; cdr3_nt: TGCAGTGCCCTGCGACTAGCGTTTGAAGAGACCCAGTACTTC
v_call: TRBV29-1; clone_size: NA; d_call: TRBD2; j_call: TRBJ2-1; cdr3_aa: CSVGGTSGMVDEQFF; cdr3_nt: TGCAGCGTGGGGGGGACTAGCGGGATGGTCGATGAGCAGTTCTTC
v_call: TRBV5-1; clone_size: NA; d_call: NA; j_call: TRBJ1-1; cdr3_aa: CASSSTGSSTEAFF; cdr3_nt: TGCGCCAGCAGTTCGACAGGCTCGAGCACTGAAGCTTTCTTT
v_call: TRBV7-2; clone_size: NA; d_call: TRBD2; j_call: TRBJ2-7; cdr3_aa: CASSLAATSGAYEQYF; cdr3_nt: TGTGCCAGCAGCTTAGCGGCGACTAGCGGGGCTTACGAGCAGTACTTC
v_call: TRBV6-5; clone_size: many; d_call: NA; j_call: TRBJ2-5; cdr3_aa: CASSYRDGWGETQYF; cdr3_nt: TGTGCCAGCAGTTATCGCGACGGGTGGGGAGAGACCCAGTACTTC
v_call: TRBV20-1; clone_size: few; d_call: NA; j_call: TRBJ1-5; cdr3_aa: CSATDSSNQPQHF; cdr3_nt: TGCAGTGCTACGGACAGTAGCAATCAGCCCCAGCATTTT
v_call: TRBV15; clone_size: NA; d_call: NA; j_call: TRBJ2-1; cdr3_aa: CATRGESEQFF; cdr3_nt: TGTGCCACCAGGGGCGAGAGTGAGCAGTTCTTC
v_call: TRBV12-3/TRBV12-4; clone_size: few; d_call: NA; j_call: TRBJ2-3; cdr3_aa: CASGRSGGSTDTQYF; cdr3_nt: TGTGCCAGCGGTAGGTCTGGCGGGAGCACAGATACGCAGTATTTT
v_call: TRBV6-2/TRBV6-3; clone_size: once; d_call: NA; j_call: TRBJ2-1; cdr3_aa: CASSYQGPTTHNEQFF; cdr3_nt: TGTGCCAGCAGTTACCAAGGGCCGACAACACACAATGAGCAGTTCTTC
v_call: TRBV4-2; clone_size: few; d_call: NA; j_call: TRBJ2-2; cdr3_aa: CASSQDVVSGAGELFF; cdr3_nt: TGTGCCAGCAGCCAAGATGTTGTATCGGGGGCCGGGGAGCTGTTTTTT